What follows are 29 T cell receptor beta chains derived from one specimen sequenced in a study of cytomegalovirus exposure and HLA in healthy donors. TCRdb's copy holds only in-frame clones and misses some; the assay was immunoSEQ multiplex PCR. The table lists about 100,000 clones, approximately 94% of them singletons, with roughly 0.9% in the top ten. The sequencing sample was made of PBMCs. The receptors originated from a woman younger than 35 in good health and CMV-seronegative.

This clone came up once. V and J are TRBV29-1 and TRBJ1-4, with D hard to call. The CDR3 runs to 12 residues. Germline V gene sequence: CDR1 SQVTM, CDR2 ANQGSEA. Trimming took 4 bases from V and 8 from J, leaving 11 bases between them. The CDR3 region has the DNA TGCAGCGTTGGTGCGGGTCGGGAAAAACTGTTTTTT. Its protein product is CSVGAGREKLFF.

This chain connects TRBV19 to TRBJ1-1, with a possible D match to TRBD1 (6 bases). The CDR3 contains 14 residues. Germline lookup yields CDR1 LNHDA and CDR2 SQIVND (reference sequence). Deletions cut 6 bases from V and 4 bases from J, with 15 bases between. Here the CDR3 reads CASRNRVFGTEAFF. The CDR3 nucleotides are TGTGCCAGTAGGAACAGGGTGTTTGGCACTGAAGCTTTCTTT.

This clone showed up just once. DNA of the CDR3: TGTGCCAGCAGTTTCTCAGACCCGGGCACTGAAGCTTTCTTT. This sequence encodes CASSFSDPGTEAFF. This chain uses TRBV28 with TRBJ1-1, with D unresolved. Germline CDR1 is MDHEN and CDR2 is SYDVKM. V lost 3 bases and J 4 bases, leaving 12 bases between the germline ends. This CDR3 contains 14 residues.

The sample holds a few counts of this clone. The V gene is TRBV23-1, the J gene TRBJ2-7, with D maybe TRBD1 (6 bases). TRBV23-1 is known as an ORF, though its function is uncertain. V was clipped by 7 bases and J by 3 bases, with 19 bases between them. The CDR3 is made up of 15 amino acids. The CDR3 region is CASTQGRGDNYEQYF. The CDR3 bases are TGCGCCAGCACCCAAGGCAGGGGCGATAACTACGAGCAGTACTTC.

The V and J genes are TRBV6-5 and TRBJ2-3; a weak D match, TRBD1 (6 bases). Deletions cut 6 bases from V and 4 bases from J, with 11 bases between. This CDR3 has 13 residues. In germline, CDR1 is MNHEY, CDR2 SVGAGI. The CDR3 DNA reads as TGTGCCAGCAGGCTACAGGGTCCAGATACGCAGTATTTT. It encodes CASRLQGPDTQYF.

CDR3 region: CASQREGYNYGYTF. The DNA for the CDR3 is TGTGCCTCACAGAGGGAGGGATATAACTATGGCTACACCTTC. The chain links TRBV30 to TRBJ1-2; no definite D call. This CDR3 has 14 residues. Between the trimmed V and J ends, which lost 7 bases and 1 base, there was a span of 16 bases. CDR1 GTSNPN and CDR2 SVGIG come from the germline V gene (reference sequence).

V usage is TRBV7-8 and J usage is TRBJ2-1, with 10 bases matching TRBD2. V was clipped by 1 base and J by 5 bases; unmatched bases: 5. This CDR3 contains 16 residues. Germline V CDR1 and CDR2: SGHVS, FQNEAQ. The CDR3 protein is CASSLETSGLNNEQFF. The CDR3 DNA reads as TGTGCCAGCAGCTTAGAGACTAGCGGGCTGAACAATGAGCAGTTCTTC.

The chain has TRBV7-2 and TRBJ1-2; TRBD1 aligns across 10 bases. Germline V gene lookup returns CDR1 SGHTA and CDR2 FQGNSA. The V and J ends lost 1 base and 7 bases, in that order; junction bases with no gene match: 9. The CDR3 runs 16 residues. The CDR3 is CASSLVGDRGRGGYTF. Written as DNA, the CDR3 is TGTGCCAGCAGCTTAGTTGGGGACAGGGGAAGAGGTGGCTACACCTTC.

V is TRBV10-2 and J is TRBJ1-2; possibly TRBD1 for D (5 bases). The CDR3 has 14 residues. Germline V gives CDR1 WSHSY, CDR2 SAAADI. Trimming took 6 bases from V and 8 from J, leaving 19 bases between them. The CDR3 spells CASRSGEPSGGYTF. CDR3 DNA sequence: TGCGCCAGCAGATCGGGGGAGCCTTCGGGAGGCTACACCTTC.

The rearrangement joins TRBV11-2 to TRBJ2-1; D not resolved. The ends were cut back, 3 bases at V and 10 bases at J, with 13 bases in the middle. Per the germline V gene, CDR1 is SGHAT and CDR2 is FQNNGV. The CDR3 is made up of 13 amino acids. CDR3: CASSFGSAGEQFF. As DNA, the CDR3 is TGTGCCAGCAGCTTCGGCTCGGCCGGGGAGCAGTTCTTC.

The CDR3 sequence is CASSQDPGESYGYTF. The CDR3 region has the DNA TGCGCCAGCAGCCAAGACCCCGGGGAATCCTATGGCTACACCTTC. The chain combines TRBV4-1 with TRBJ1-2; D uncertain. Trimming cost V 0 bases and J 4 bases, with 12 bases left between them. Germline CDR1 is MGHRA and CDR2 is YSYEKL. The CDR3 has 15 residues.

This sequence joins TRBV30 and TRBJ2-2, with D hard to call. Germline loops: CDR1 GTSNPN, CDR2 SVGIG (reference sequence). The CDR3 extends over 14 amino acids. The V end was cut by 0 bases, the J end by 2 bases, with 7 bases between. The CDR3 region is CAWSVRSNTGELFF. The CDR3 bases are TGTGCCTGGAGTGTACGGAGCAACACCGGGGAGCTGTTTTTT.

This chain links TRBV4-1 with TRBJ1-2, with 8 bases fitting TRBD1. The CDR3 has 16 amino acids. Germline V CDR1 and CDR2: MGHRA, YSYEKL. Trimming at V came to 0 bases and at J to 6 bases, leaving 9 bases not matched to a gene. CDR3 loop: CASSQDYQTGVNGYTF. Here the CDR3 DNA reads TGCGCCAGCAGCCAAGACTACCAGACAGGGGTGAATGGCTACACCTTC.

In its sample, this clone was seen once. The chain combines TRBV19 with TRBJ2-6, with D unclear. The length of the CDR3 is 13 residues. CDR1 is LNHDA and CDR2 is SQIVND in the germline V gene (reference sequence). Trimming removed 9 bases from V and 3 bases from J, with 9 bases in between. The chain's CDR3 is CASRQGGANVLTF. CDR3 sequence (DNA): TGTGCCAGCAGGCAAGGTGGGGCCAACGTCCTGACTTTC.

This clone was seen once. The CDR3 loop reads CASSAGTSGRPLVQYF. The CDR3 region has the DNA TGTGCCAGCAGCGCCGGGACTAGCGGGAGGCCCCTCGTTCAGTACTTC. The chain recombines TRBV9 with TRBJ2-4; 15 nucleotides agree with TRBD2. The germline gives CDR1 SGDLS, CDR2 YYNGEE. With 3 bases clipped from V and 11 bases from J, the junction kept 9 bases outside the gene matches. The CDR3 is 16 amino acids.

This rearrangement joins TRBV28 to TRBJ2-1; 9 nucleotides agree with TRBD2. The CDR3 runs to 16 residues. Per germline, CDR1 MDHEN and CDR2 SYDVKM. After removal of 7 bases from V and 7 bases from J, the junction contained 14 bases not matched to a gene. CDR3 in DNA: TGTGCCAGCACCCTGGGCGGGGGGGCGTATAGTAATGAGCAGTTCTTC. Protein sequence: CASTLGGGAYSNEQFF.

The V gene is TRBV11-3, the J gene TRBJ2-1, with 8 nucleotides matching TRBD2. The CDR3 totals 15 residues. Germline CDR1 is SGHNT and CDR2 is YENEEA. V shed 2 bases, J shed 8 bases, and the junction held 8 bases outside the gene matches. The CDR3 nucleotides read TGTGCCAGCAGCTTAACGGGAGGGCCATCGCATGAGCAGTTCTTC. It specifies CASSLTGGPSHEQFF.

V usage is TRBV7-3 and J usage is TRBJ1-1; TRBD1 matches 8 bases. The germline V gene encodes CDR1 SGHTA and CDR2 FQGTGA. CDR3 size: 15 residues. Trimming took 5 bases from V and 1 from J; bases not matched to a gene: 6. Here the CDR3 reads CASSPFGTGNTEAFF. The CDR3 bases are TGTGCCAGCAGCCCCTTCGGGACAGGGAACACTGAAGCTTTCTTT.

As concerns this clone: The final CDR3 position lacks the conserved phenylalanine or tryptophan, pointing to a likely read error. Here the CDR3 reads CASSPDRRTEAFP. The CDR3 nucleotides read TGTGCCAGCTCGCCGGACAGGCGTACTGAAGCTTTCCCT. J is TRBJ1-1 and V is TRBV18, with 7 bases that match TRBD1. Germline V gene data show CDR1 as KGHSH and CDR2 as LQKENI. This CDR3 contains 13 residues. After removal of 6 bases from V and 5 bases from J, the junction contained 6 bases not matched to a gene.

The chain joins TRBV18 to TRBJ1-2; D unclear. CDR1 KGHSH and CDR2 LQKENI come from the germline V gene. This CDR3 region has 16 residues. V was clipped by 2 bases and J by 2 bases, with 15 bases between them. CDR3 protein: CASSPKSSAANYGYTF. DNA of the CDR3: TGTGCCAGCTCACCAAAATCGAGCGCAGCGAACTATGGCTACACCTTC.

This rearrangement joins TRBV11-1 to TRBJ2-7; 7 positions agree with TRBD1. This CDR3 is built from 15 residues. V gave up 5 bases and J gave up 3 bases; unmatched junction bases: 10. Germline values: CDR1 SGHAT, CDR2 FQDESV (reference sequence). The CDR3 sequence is CASSPTGSRVYEQYF. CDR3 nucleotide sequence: TGTGCCAGCAGCCCGACAGGGAGTAGGGTCTACGAGCAGTACTTC.

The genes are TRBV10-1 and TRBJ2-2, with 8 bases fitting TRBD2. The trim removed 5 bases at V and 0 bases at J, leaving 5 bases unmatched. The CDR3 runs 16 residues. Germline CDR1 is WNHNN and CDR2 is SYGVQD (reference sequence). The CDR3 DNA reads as TGCGCCAGCAGTCAACTAGCGGCCACGAACACCGGGGAGCTGTTTTTT. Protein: CASSQLAATNTGELFF.

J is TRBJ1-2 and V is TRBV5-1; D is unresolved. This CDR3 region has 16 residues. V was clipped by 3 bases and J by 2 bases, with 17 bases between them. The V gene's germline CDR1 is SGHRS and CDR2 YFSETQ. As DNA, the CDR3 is TGCGCCAGCAGCTCCGCGGGGTATGCGGAGAACTATGGCTACACCTTC. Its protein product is CASSSAGYAENYGYTF.

In DNA form, the CDR3 reads TGTGCCTATAGGGAGGACACCGGGGAGCTGTTTTTT. This translates into CAYREDTGELFF. This chain uses TRBV6-1 with TRBJ2-2; tentatively, D is TRBD2 (6 bases). The CDR3 is 12 amino acids. The ends were cut back, 11 bases at V and 3 bases at J, with 10 bases in the middle. Germline CDR1 is MNHNS and CDR2 is SASEGT.

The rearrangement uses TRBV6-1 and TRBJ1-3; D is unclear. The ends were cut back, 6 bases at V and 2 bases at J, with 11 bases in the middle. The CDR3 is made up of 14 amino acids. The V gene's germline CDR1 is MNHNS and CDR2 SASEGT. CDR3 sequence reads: CASRMGGAGNTIYF. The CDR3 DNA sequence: TGTGCCAGCAGAATGGGTGGAGCTGGAAACACCATATATTTT.

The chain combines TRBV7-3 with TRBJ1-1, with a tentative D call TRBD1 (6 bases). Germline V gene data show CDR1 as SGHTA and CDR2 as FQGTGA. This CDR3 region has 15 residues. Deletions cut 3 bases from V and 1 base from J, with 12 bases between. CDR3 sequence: CASSLLPGQNTEAFF. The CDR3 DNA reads TGTGCCAGCAGCTTGCTGCCGGGACAGAACACTGAAGCTTTCTTT.

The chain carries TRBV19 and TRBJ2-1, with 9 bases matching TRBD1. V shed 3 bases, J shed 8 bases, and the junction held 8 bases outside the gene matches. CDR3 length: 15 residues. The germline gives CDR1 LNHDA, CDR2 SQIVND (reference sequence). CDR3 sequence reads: CASSMTGTGTDEQFF. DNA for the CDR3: TGTGCCAGTAGTATGACCGGGACAGGGACTGATGAGCAGTTCTTC. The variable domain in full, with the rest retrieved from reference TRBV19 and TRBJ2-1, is DGGITQSPKYLFRKEGQNVTLSCEQNLNHDAMYWYRQDPGQGLRLIYYSQIVNDFQKGDIAEGYSVSREKKESFPLTVTSAQKNPTAFYLCASSMTGTGTDEQFFGPGTRLTVL.

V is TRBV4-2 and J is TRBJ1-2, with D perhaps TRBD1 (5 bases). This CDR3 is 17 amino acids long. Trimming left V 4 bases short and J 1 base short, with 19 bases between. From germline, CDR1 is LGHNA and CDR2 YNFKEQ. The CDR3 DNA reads TGTGCCAGCAGCCGAAGTGAAGGAGACAGCGTTAACTATGGCTACACCTTC. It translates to CASSRSEGDSVNYGYTF.

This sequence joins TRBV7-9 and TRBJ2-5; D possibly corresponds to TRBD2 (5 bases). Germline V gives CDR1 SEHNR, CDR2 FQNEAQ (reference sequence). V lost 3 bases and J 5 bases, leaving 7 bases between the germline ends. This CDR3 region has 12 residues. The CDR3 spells CASSLRGETQYF. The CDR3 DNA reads TGTGCCAGCAGCTTGCGCGGGGAGACCCAGTACTTC.